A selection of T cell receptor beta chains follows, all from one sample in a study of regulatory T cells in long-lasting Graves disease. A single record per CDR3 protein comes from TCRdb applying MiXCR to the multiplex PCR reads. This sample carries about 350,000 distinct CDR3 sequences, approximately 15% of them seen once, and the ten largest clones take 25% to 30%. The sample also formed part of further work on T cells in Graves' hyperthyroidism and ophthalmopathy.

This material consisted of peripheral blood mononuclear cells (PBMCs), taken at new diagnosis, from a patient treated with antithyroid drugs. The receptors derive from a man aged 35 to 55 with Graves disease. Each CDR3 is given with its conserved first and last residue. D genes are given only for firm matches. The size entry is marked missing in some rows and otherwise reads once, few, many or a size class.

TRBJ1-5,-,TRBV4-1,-,CASSQGLIQIYSNQPQHF,TGCGCCAGCAGCCAAGGGCTGATACAGATCTATAGCAATCAGCCCCAGCATTTT
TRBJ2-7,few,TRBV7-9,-,CASSSRSGSYEQYF,TGTGCCAGCAGCTCCCGGAGTGGCTCCTACGAGCAGTACTTC
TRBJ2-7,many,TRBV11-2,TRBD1,CASSRRQGPYEQYF,TGTGCCAGCAGCCGAAGACAGGGACCCTACGAGCAGTACTTC
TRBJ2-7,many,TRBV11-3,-,CASSDLGYEQYF,TGTGCCAGCAGCGACTTAGGCTACGAGCAGTACTTC
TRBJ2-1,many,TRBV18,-,CASSPFAGTGSRNEQFF,TGTGCCAGCTCACCATTTGCCGGTACAGGGTCACGGAATGAGCAGTTCTTC
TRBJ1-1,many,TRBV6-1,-,CASRRGDTEAFF,TGTGCCAGCAGGAGGGGAGACACTGAAGCTTTCTTT
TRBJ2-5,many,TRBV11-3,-,CASSPGAGETQYF,TGTGCCAGCAGCCCAGGGGCCGGGGAGACCCAGTACTTC
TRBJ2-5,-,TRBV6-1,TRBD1,CASSPHRGQQETQYF,TGTGCCAGCAGCCCCCACAGGGGGCAACAAGAGACCCAGTACTTC
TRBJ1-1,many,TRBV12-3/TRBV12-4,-,CASSFLGGATEAFF,TGTGCCAGCAGTTTCCTTGGGGGGGCCACTGAAGCTTTCTTT
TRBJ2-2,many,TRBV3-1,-,CASSQDLAWWAGELFF,TGTGCCAGCAGCCAAGATTTGGCGTGGTGGGCCGGGGAGCTGTTTTTT
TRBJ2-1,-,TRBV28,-,CASSLSVYEQFF,TGTGCCAGCAGTTTAAGTGTGTATGAGCAGTTCTTC
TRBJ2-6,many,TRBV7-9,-,CASSLMGSGANVLTF,TGTGCCAGCAGCTTAATGGGCTCTGGGGCCAACGTCCTGACTTTC
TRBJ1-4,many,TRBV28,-,CASSQLQGATNEKLFF,TGTGCCAGCAGTCAACTACAGGGTGCAACTAATGAAAAACTGTTTTTT
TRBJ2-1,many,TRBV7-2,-,CASSPSIGRNEQFF,TGTGCCAGCAGCCCGAGTATTGGCCGGAATGAGCAGTTCTTC
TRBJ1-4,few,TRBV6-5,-,CASSYSGVPVGEKLFF,TGTGCCAGCAGTTACTCTGGCGTGCCCGTGGGGGAAAAACTGTTTTTT
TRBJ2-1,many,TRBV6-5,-,CASSYDGVSYNEQFF,TGTGCCAGCAGTTATGACGGGGTCTCCTACAATGAGCAGTTCTTC